Below, 20 T cell receptor beta chains from the same sample are listed, as sequenced in a study of Tregs in tolerant kidney transplant recipients. Produced via immunoSEQ multiplex PCR; TCRdb's table is partial and in-frame only. Of 98,000 or so clones in the sample, roughly 89% are singletons; the top ten hold nearly 0.35%. The starting material was CD4+ T cells from blood, obtained before the transplant. These receptors all stem from a human donor who received a combined kidney and bone marrow transplant.

This chain joins TRBV6-5 and TRBJ1-1; the D gene is possibly TRBD1 (6 bases). Germline CDR1 MNHEY, CDR2 SVGAGI. Deletions cut 4 bases from V and 5 bases from J, with 20 bases between. The CDR3 is made up of 16 amino acids. The CDR3 is CASSFTLGGGHTEAFF. DNA for the CDR3: TGTGCCAGCAGTTTCACCCTCGGGGGGGGGCATACTGAAGCTTTCTTT.

The chain is built from TRBV5-5 and TRBJ2-1; 11 nucleotides match TRBD2. V was pared by 4 bases and J by 6 bases, with 15 bases of the junction left unmatched. Germline loops: CDR1 SGHKS, CDR2 YYEKEE (reference sequence). The CDR3 has 18 residues. For the CDR3, the DNA is TGTGCCAGCAGCCCTGGGGTACTAGCGGGAGTAATGGGCAATGAGCAGTTCTTC. Translation gives CASSPGVLAGVMGNEQFF.

The chain combines TRBV10-3 with TRBJ2-7; 7 bases fit TRBD1. The germline gives CDR1 ENHRY, CDR2 SYGVKD. The CDR3 is 13 amino acids. Germline trimming cut 10 bases from V and 3 bases from J; bases unmatched to any gene: 9. CDR3 sequence (DNA): TGTGCCACTACCCGGGACAGCAACTACGAGCAGTACTTC. Translated, it gives CATTRDSNYEQYF.

The chain is built from TRBV5-4 and TRBJ2-7, with 8 bases fitting TRBD2. The V gene end was trimmed by 6 bases and the J gene end by 6 bases; junction bases not matched to a gene: 11. From germline, CDR1 is SGHNT and CDR2 YYREEE (reference sequence). The CDR3 runs 14 residues. CDR3 loop: CASTSGTRGGEQYF. CDR3 nucleotide sequence: TGTGCCAGCACCTCCGGGACTAGGGGGGGCGAGCAGTACTTC.

The CDR3 loop is CASSNQGRETQYF. CDR3 in DNA: TGTGCCAGTAGTAACCAGGGGAGAGAGACCCAGTACTTC. The chain links TRBV19 to TRBJ2-5, with D maybe TRBD1 (6 bases). The CDR3 spans 13 residues. CDR1 is LNHDA and CDR2 is SQIVND in the germline V gene (reference sequence). V dropped 4 bases and J dropped 4 bases, with 10 bases sitting between them. The variable domain in full, completed from reference TRBV19 and TRBJ2-5, reads DGGITQSPKYLFRKEGQNVTLSCEQNLNHDAMYWYRQDPGQGLRLIYYSQIVNDFQKGDIAEGYSVSREKKESFPLTVTSAQKNPTAFYLCASSNQGRETQYFGPGTRLLVL.

The chain couples TRBV5-1 to TRBJ2-5; TRBD2 agrees at 8 bases. Per the germline V gene, CDR1 is SGHRS and CDR2 is YFSETQ. V gave up 5 bases and J gave up 5 bases; unmatched junction bases: 11. The CDR3 extends over 15 amino acids. CDR3 sequence (DNA): TGCGCCAGCAGACCCGGGAGGGGGGGCCTTGAGACCCAGTACTTC. Translated: CASRPGRGGLETQYF.

The chain employs TRBV27 and TRBJ2-7; TRBD1 aligns across 12 bases. The length of the CDR3 is 16 residues. Germline V gene data show CDR1 as MNHEY and CDR2 as SMNVEV (reference sequence). V was pared by 0 bases and J by 3 bases, with 3 bases of the junction left unmatched. The chain's CDR3 is CASSLSWDRGLYEQYF. DNA of the CDR3: TGTGCCAGCAGTTTATCTTGGGACAGGGGGCTCTACGAGCAGTACTTC.

V gene TRBV2 combines with J gene TRBJ2-1; a weak D match, TRBD2 (6 bases). The CDR3 loop spans 15 amino acids. In germline, CDR1 is SNHLY, CDR2 FYNNEI. The V gene lost 3 bases and the J gene lost 0 bases, with 9 bases spanning the gap. The CDR3 sequence is CASSEAGSSYNEQFF. CDR3 DNA: TGTGCCAGCAGTGAGGCGGGGAGCTCCTACAATGAGCAGTTCTTC.

The chain couples TRBV18 to TRBJ2-7; TRBD2 agrees at 12 bases. Germline CDR1 reads KGHSH; CDR2 reads LQKENI. With V trimmed by 3 bases and J by 0 bases, 15 bases remained unmatched. CDR3 length: 20 amino acids. The CDR3 DNA sequence: TGTGCCAGCTCACCGTCTTGGCCTAGCGGGAGGGCGGCGGGCTCCTACGAGCAGTACTTC. Its protein product is CASSPSWPSGRAAGSYEQYF.

The chain couples TRBV21-1 to TRBJ2-3; TRBD1, the D gene given by the table, was not confirmed from the DNA. TRBV21-1 has pseudogene status. This CDR3 has 16 amino acids. The CDR3: CASSGITQGDSDTQYF. The CDR3 bases are TGTGCCAGCAGTGGGATAACACAGGGAGATTCAGATACGCAGTATTTT.

This clone appeared a single time. The gene calls are TRBV7-6 and TRBJ1-1; maybe TRBD1 (5 bases). Germline CDR1 is SGHVS and CDR2 is FNYEAQ. V was clipped by 1 base and J by 7 bases, with 10 bases between them. The CDR3 contains 13 residues. This CDR3 is CASSLVGEGEAFF. The CDR3 coding sequence is TGTGCCAGCAGCTTAGTAGGGGAAGGTGAAGCTTTCTTT.

Written as DNA, the CDR3 is TGTGCCAGCAGCTTTCAGTCCCCGCTCACAGATACGCAGTATTTT. It translates to CASSFQSPLTDTQYF. This chain connects TRBV11-2 to TRBJ2-3; D unresolved. The germline V gene encodes CDR1 SGHAT and CDR2 FQNNGV. CDR3 length: 15 residues. V was shortened by 3 bases and J by 2 bases, with 12 bases between the two germline ends. Combining the CDR3 with reference TRBV11-2 and TRBJ2-3 gives the whole variable domain EAGVAQSPRYKIIEKRQSVAFWCNPISGHATLYWYQQILGQGPKLLIQFQNNGVVDDSQLPKDRFSAERLKGVDSTLKIQPAKLEDSAVYLCASSFQSPLTDTQYFGPGTRLTVL.

The rearrangement uses TRBV5-6 and TRBJ1-1; no firm D call. The CDR3 extends over 14 amino acids. The germline CDR1 and CDR2 sequences are SGHDT and YYEEEE. V was cut by 2 bases and J by 1 base, with 9 bases left in between. The CDR3 bases are TGTGCCAGCAGCTTTGCACGGAGGAACACTGAAGCTTTCTTT. It codes for CASSFARRNTEAFF.

V and J are TRBV28 and TRBJ1-1; D is possibly TRBD1 (6 bases). V shed 2 bases and J shed 11 bases, with 12 bases lying between them. Germline CDR1 is MDHEN and CDR2 is SYDVKM. The CDR3 has 12 residues. This chain's CDR3 is CASSLGGRVAFF. DNA of the CDR3: TGTGCCAGCAGTTTAGGGGGCAGGGTGGCTTTCTTT.

The V gene is TRBV14, the J gene TRBJ2-5; D not certain. This CDR3 is 15 amino acids long. The germline V gene encodes CDR1 SGHDN and CDR2 FVKESK. The germline V and J ends were trimmed by 4 bases and 5 bases, with 17 bases remaining between them. Here the CDR3 DNA reads TGTGCCAGCAGCCTCCTAGAGGCCCTCGGGGAGACCCAGTACTTC. Residues: CASSLLEALGETQYF.

For this clone: Its ends do not fully match the called genes, so a read error is possible. This sequence joins TRBV6-5 and TRBJ1-1; D is unclear. Germline CDR1 MNHEY, CDR2 SVGAGI. The CDR3 runs to 11 residues. The CDR3 here is CASSRDSEAFF. CDR3 in DNA: TGTGCCAGCAGCCGCGATTCTGAGGCTTTCTTT.

The chain combines TRBV11-2 with TRBJ2-7; D uncertain. The CDR3 contains 15 residues. Germline V gene sequence: CDR1 SGHAT, CDR2 FQNNGV. V was shortened by 0 bases and J by 0 bases, with 9 bases between the two germline ends. CDR3 sequence: CASSLDAGNSYEQYF. In DNA, the CDR3 is TGTGCCAGCAGCTTAGATGCAGGAAACTCCTACGAGCAGTACTTC.

This rearrangement joins TRBV18 to TRBJ2-3; perhaps TRBD1 as D (7 bases). The germline V gene has CDR1 KGHSH and CDR2 LQKENI. The V and J ends lost 2 bases and 3 bases respectively, with 15 bases between them. The CDR3 is made up of 16 amino acids. CDR3 protein: CASSPIAQGGTDTQYF. In nucleotides, the CDR3 is TGTGCCAGCTCACCAATAGCCCAGGGGGGTACAGATACGCAGTATTTT.

The chain couples TRBV19 to TRBJ2-7, with TRBD1 matching 9 bases. The CDR3 runs to 16 residues. Per germline, CDR1 LNHDA and CDR2 SQIVND (reference sequence). Trimming at V came to 6 bases and at J to 0 bases, leaving 9 bases not matched to a gene. CDR3 region: CASSKGSGQGSYEQYF. DNA for the CDR3: TGTGCCAGTAGCAAGGGGTCGGGACAGGGCTCCTACGAGCAGTACTTC.

The chain has TRBV6-1 and TRBJ2-4; 14 bases fit TRBD2. Germline lookup yields CDR1 MNHNS and CDR2 SASEGT. The CDR3 runs to 15 residues. The V gene end was trimmed by 7 bases and the J gene end by 7 bases; junction bases not matched to a gene: 6. CDR3 DNA: TGTGCCAGCACCCGGGGGACTAGCGGGAGTAACATTCAGTACTTC. As protein: CASTRGTSGSNIQYF.